These T cell receptor beta chains were read from a single sample in a study of Ad26.COV2.S vaccination and SARS-CoV-2 variants. The repertoire was sequenced with immunoSEQ multiplex PCR; TCRdb's copy has only in-frame clones and lacks some. Among a few hundred thousand clones listed, around 89% were seen once. Sample: peripheral blood, taken in a trial of Ad26.COV2.S vaccine versus placebo. These receptors all stem from a person between 18 and 59 years old who received the Ad26.COV2.S COVID-19 vaccine or a placebo. The CDR3 runs from the conserved cysteine through the conserved F or W. The D gene is left open where the match is weak. Clone size is given for some rows only: seen once, a few or many times, or a class if the clone is expanded.

D: TRBD2
J: TRBJ2-7
V: TRBV5-5
size: NA
CDR3: CASSLDLGTIEQYF
DNA: TGTGCCAGCAGCTTGGACCTGGGGACTATCGAGCAGTACTTC

D: NA
J: TRBJ2-2
V: TRBV6-1
size: NA
CDR3: CASSDRFANTGELFF
DNA: TGTGCCAGCAGTGACAGGTTCGCGAACACCGGGGAGCTGTTTTTT

D: NA
J: TRBJ1-3
V: TRBV30
size: NA
CDR3: CAWARGPAAYSGNTIYF
DNA: TGTGCCTGGGCCCGGGGGCCCGCGGCCTACTCTGGAAACACCATATATTTT

D: NA
J: TRBJ2-7
V: TRBV25-1
size: NA
CDR3: CASSDRKVGEQYF
DNA: TGTGCCAGCAGTGATCGGAAGGTCGGCGAGCAGTACTTC

D: NA
J: TRBJ2-1
V: TRBV5-6
size: NA
CDR3: CASSLRETYNEQFF
DNA: TGTGCCAGCAGCTTGAGAGAAACCTACAATGAGCAGTTCTTC

D: TRBD1
J: TRBJ1-1
V: TRBV28
size: once
CDR3: CASRSTGRDTEAFF
DNA: TGTGCCAGCAGATCGACAGGGCGGGACACTGAAGCTTTCTTT

D: NA
J: TRBJ1-1
V: TRBV5-1
size: NA
CDR3: CASSLEGASTEAFF
DNA: TGCGCCAGCAGCTTGGAGGGAGCAAGCACTGAAGCTTTCTTT

D: TRBD2
J: TRBJ2-1
V: TRBV2
size: NA
CDR3: CASSRLAGVGNEQFF
DNA: TGTGCCAGCAGTAGACTAGCGGGAGTGGGCAATGAGCAGTTCTTC

D: TRBD2
J: TRBJ2-5
V: TRBV28
size: NA
CDR3: CASSFRAGGETQYF
DNA: TGTGCCAGCAGTTTCCGGGCGGGAGGTGAGACCCAGTACTTC

D: NA
J: TRBJ1-2
V: TRBV10-3
size: NA
CDR3: CAISALGLGVGGYTF
DNA: TGTGCCATCAGTGCCTTGGGGCTTGGCGTAGGTGGCTACACCTTC

D: TRBD1
J: TRBJ2-3
V: TRBV7-6
size: NA
CDR3: CASSRRTGSTDTQYF
DNA: TGTGCCAGCAGCCGCAGGACAGGGAGCACAGATACGCAGTATTTT

D: NA
J: TRBJ1-2
V: TRBV19
size: few
CDR3: CASRVSANYGYTF
DNA: TGTGCCAGTAGGGTGAGCGCTAACTATGGCTACACCTTC

D: NA
J: TRBJ2-5
V: TRBV12-3/TRBV12-4
size: NA
CDR3: CASSLAHEETQYF
DNA: TGTGCCAGCAGTTTAGCCCATGAAGAGACCCAGTACTTC